This section outlines one TCR beta chain sequence together with its context. Selected positively for CCR7 and CD45RO-negative, naive CD8 cells excluded terminally differentiated effector memory CD45RA+ cells. This record belongs to a study of shared clonotypes between healthy human individuals. Clones were read by immunoSEQ multiplex PCR, and TCRdb kept only the in-frame ones, dropping some. The sample contains some 2,000,000 clones, just under 95% of which appear only once. The germline V gene encodes CDR1 SEHNR and CDR2 FQNEAQ (reference sequence). Trimming cost V 10 bases and J 3 bases, with 12 bases left between them. CDR3 length equals 13 residues.

The source of this sequence is a man between 18 and 35 years old in good health. The specimen was naive CD8+ T cells sorted from blood. The genes are TRBV7-9 and TRBJ1-4; D unclear. CDR3 DNA: TGTGCCATAGAGGAGTCACCTAATGAAAAACTGTTTTTT. It codes for CAIEESPNEKLFF.